This T cell receptor (beta chain) was documented in a study of lymphopenia after photon versus proton radiotherapy (dated by TCRdb to the late 2010s). With regard to the full study: The study compared the immunological effects of photon versus proton radiation therapy in patients with gastrointestinal tumors who developed high-grade lymphopenia. A cohort of some 19 patients with gastrointestinal tumors who received either photon or proton therapy and subsequently developed lymphopenia was included. The goal of the study was to describe how the two radiation modalities differ in their effects on the immune system. General conclusions and limits of the study: The survival association was assessed only in patients who died, and better survival with proton therapy was presented by the authors as a possibility rather than a demonstrated result. Relative stability during treatment was observed in proton-treated patients, whereas loss of naive T cells and TCR diversity and gain of effector/memory populations were observed in photon-treated patients. Once the lymphocyte count had reached its nadir, the repertoires of photon-treated patients showed oligoclonal expansion, particularly of CD8+ Temra cells, and this expansion drove the decline in diversity. Across the cohort, a larger post-nadir drop in TCR diversity was inversely correlated with overall survival time among patients who died.

The library was made by the immunoSEQ multiplex PCR assay. T cell repertoires were profiled by deep sequencing of rearranged TCR beta loci, alongside multiparametric flow cytometry. The source is immuneACCESS, and TCRdb retained only in-frame sequences with V and J called. Part of the clones is not carried over; for the studies checked, unresolved V genes explain less than half of this, and the remainder is unexplained. The sample records tens of thousands of clones, approximately 90% of which are singletons. The top ten clones comprise roughly 15% of the sample. The CDR1 and CDR2 encoded by the germline V gene (reference sequence) are MNHEY and SMNVEV. Trimming removed 3 bases from V and 6 bases from J; the gene matches leave 3 bases unexplained. Reading from cysteine to phenylalanine, the CDR3 counts 14 amino acids. Just CDR3 DNA is preserved here, 42 bases in frame from base 1. Of note for this clone: Its antigen remains unidentified. No base qualities exist here, and no much larger clone lies one base off it.

This clonotype originated in a man aged 60 to 75 with cholangiocarcinoma. Recombination connected TRBV27 to TRBJ2-1, with TRBD1 identical over 9 junction bases. This specimen was peripheral blood, taken from a patient treated with photon-based radiotherapy. The base sequence is TGTGCCAGCAGTTTCCGGGGACAGGGCAATGAGCAGTTCTTC. The resulting protein is CASSFRGQGNEQFF.